The sample holds one count of the clone carrying this T cell receptor (beta chain). This sample is part of a study of control samples from healthy donors and cancer patients. Germline lookup yields CDR1 MNHEY and CDR2 SVGAGI. The CDR3 spans 15 residues. V lost 6 bases and J 5 bases, leaving 19 bases between the germline ends. Sequenced by immunoSEQ multiplex PCR; TCRdb stores in-frame clones only, minus some. The data hold over 100,000 clones, with around nine tenths observed a single time. The clonotype comes from a human donor in good health. The donor label of this sample is uncertain. The chain employs TRBV6-5 and TRBJ1-2, with TRBD1 as a possible D gene (6 bases). The sequencing sample was made of blood. As DNA, the CDR3 is TGTGCCAGCAGCTTCGGACAGTCTCCGGGGTATGGCTACACCTTC. Protein: CASSFGQSPGYGYTF.